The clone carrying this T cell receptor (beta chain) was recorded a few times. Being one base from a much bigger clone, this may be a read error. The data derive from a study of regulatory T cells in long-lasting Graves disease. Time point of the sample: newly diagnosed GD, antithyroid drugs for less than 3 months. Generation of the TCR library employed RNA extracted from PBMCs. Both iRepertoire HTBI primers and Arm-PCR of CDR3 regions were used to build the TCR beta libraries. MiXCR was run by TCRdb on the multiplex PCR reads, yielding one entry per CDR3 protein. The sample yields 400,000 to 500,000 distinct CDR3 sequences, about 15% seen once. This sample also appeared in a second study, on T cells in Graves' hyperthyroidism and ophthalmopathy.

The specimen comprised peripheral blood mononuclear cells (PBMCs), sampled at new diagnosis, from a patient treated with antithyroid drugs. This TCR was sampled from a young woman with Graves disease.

This CDR3 reads CASSFWPSGRSSYDEQFF. CDR3 coding DNA: TGTGCCAGCAGTTTTTGGCCTAGCGGGAGGAGCTCCTACGATGAGCAGTTCTTC. V usage is TRBV28 and J usage is TRBJ2-1; 11 nucleotides align to TRBD2. CDR1 MDHEN and CDR2 SYDVKM come from the germline V gene. The CDR3 is 18 amino acids.